One sample yielded the 8 T cell receptor beta chains listed below, sequenced in a study of shared T cell receptors in the human thymus. The assay was immunoSEQ multiplex PCR, and TCRdb's table has in-frame clones only and misses some. The repertoire holds roughly 700,000 clones, more than 75% seen once, with about 0.01% in the top ten. This same sample was also part of a study on human thymus T cells.

Sample: thymocytes. The receptors originated from a boy younger than two with a congenital heart defect.

The chain is built from TRBV5-6 and TRBJ2-1; 7 nucleotides agree with TRBD2. CDR3 length equals 17 residues. The V gene's germline CDR1 is SGHDT and CDR2 YYEEEE. The J segment lost 2 bases and the V segment lost 0 bases, leaving 8 bases of the junction unmatched. The chain's CDR3 is CASSLVLAESPYNEQFF. The CDR3 nucleotides read TGTGCCAGCAGCTTGGTTCTAGCGGAGAGTCCCTACAATGAGCAGTTCTTC.

Turning to this clone: The sample holds other DNA sequences that translate to the same CDR3. The rearrangement uses TRBV4-3 and TRBJ2-7; the match to TRBD2 covers 7 bases. The CDR3 sequence is 13 residues long. V dropped 3 bases and J dropped 5; count of bases not matched to a gene: 4. Germline V gene data show CDR1 as LGHNA and CDR2 as YSLEER. The CDR3 loop is CASSQAGGDEQYF. CDR3 sequence (DNA): TGCGCCAGCAGCCAGGCTGGGGGGGACGAGCAGTACTTC.

The chain employs TRBV5-8 and TRBJ1-5, with 9 positions matching TRBD1. The CDR3 covers 20 residues. Germline CDR1 and CDR2: SGHTS and YDEGEE. V lost 2 bases to trimming and J lost 0 bases; unmatched junction nucleotides: 15. CDR3 in DNA: TGTGCCAGCAGCTTCCCCGGGACAGGGATTTTCCATTATAGCAATCAGCCCCAGCATTTT. It codes for CASSFPGTGIFHYSNQPQHF.

This chain links TRBV4-3 with TRBJ2-7; D may be TRBD1 (6 bases). The CDR3 loop spans 14 amino acids. Germline loops: CDR1 LGHNA, CDR2 YSLEER. V lost 4 bases, J lost 0 bases, and 10 bases lay in between. The CDR3 sequence is CASSPGQLSYEQYF. The CDR3 bases are TGCGCCAGCAGCCCAGGACAGCTCTCCTACGAGCAGTACTTC.

This chain links TRBV10-1 with TRBJ2-5, with D perhaps matching TRBD2 (6 bases). From germline, CDR1 is WNHNN and CDR2 SYGVQD (reference sequence). The CDR3 totals 13 residues. The germline V and J ends were trimmed by 4 bases and 5 bases, with 11 bases remaining between them. CDR3 nucleotide sequence: TGCGCCAGCAGTGGGGGGGAGTGGGAGACCCAGTACTTC. Encoded protein: CASSGGEWETQYF.

J is TRBJ2-2 and V is TRBV11-2; 8 nucleotides match TRBD2. There are 17 residues in the CDR3. The V and J ends lost 5 bases and 5 bases, in that order; junction bases with no gene match: 13. Germline loops: CDR1 SGHAT, CDR2 FQNNGV. The CDR3 DNA reads as TGTGCCAGCAGCCCCCCGGTGGGCGGGAGGCGGACCGGGGAGCTGTTTTTT. This gives the protein CASSPPVGGRRTGELFF.

The chain employs TRBV5-6 and TRBJ2-3; 11 bases match TRBD2. V dropped 4 bases and J dropped 4; count of bases not matched to a gene: 14. The CDR3 totals 18 residues. Germline V CDR1 and CDR2: SGHDT, YYEEEE. CDR3 sequence (DNA): TGTGCCAGCAGCGGGGGACTAGCGGAGGATCCCCAGGCAGATACGCAGTATTTT. This gives the protein CASSGGLAEDPQADTQYF. The variable domain in full, with the rest retrieved from reference TRBV5-6 and TRBJ2-3, is DAGVTQSPTHLIKTRGQQVTLRCSPKSGHDTVSWYQQALGQGPQFIFQYYEEEERQRGNFPDRFSGHQFPNYSSELNVNALLLGDSALYLCASSGGLAEDPQADTQYFGPGTRLTVL.

CDR3 amino acids: CASSSSGTSGINEQFF. The CDR3 nucleotides read TGCGCCAGCAGCAGCTCCGGGACTAGCGGGATTAATGAGCAGTTCTTC. The gene calls are TRBV5-1 and TRBJ2-1; TRBD2 matches at 13 bases. The CDR3 is 16 residues long. J was trimmed by 7 bases and V by 4 bases; bases with no gene match: 8. Germline V gene data show CDR1 as SGHRS and CDR2 as YFSETQ.